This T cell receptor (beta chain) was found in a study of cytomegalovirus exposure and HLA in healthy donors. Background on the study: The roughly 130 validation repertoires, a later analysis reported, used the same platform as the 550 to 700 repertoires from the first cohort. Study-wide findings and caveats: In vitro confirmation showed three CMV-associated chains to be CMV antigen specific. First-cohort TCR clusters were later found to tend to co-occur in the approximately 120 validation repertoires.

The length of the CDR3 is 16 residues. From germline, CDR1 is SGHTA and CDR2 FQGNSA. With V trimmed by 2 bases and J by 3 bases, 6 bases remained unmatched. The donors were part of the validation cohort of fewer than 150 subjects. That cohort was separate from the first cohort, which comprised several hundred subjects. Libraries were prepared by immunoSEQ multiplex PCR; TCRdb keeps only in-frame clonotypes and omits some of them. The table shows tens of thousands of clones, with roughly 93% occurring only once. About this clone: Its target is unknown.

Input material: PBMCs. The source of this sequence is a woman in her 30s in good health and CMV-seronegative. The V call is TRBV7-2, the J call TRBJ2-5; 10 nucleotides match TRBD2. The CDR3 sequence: CASSLQSSGGEETQYF. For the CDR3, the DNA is TGTGCCAGCAGCTTACAATCTAGCGGGGGAGAAGAGACCCAGTACTTC.